Below, 21 T cell receptor beta chains from the same sample are listed, as sequenced in a study of cytomegalovirus exposure and HLA in healthy donors. The PCR employed 60 Vbeta primers together with 13 Jbeta primers. TCRdb keeps only in-frame clones here, not all; method: immunoSEQ multiplex PCR. The sample yields around 150,000 clones, approximately 78% seen once. The sample was PBMCs. The receptor set was obtained from a woman in her 40s in good health and CMV-seronegative.

The chain combines TRBV5-4 with TRBJ2-5; 11 positions match TRBD2. CDR3 length: 15 residues. Germline V CDR1 and CDR2: SGHNT, YYREEE (reference sequence). Trimming at V came to 5 bases and at J to 5 bases, leaving 8 bases not matched to a gene. In nucleotides, the CDR3 is TGTGCCAGCAGTACTAGCGGGGGCTCCTGGGAGACCCAGTACTTC. Protein: CASSTSGGSWETQYF.

This chain joins TRBV7-9 and TRBJ2-2; the match to TRBD1 covers 9 bases. The CDR3 length is 18 residues. The V segment lost 3 bases and the J segment 3 bases; nucleotides outside the gene matches: 11. Germline V CDR1 and CDR2: SEHNR, FQNEAQ (reference sequence). CDR3 region: CASSFRTTGGSDTGELFF. The CDR3 bases are TGTGCCAGCAGCTTCCGGACAACAGGGGGCAGCGACACCGGGGAGCTGTTTTTT.

The chain links TRBV28 to TRBJ1-1, with no clear D. V dropped 6 bases and J dropped 3 bases, with 8 bases sitting between them. Looked up from germline, CDR1 is MDHEN and CDR2 is SYDVKM. This CDR3 comprises 12 residues. CDR3 amino acids: CASRSSHTEAFF. In nucleotides, the CDR3 is TGTGCCAGCAGGTCGTCCCACACTGAAGCTTTCTTT.

For this clone: At one boundary the junction diverges from the germline segment, which might be a read error. The J gene is TRBJ1-4, the V gene TRBV7-9; 8 bases align to TRBD1. CDR1 and CDR2 from the germline V gene are SEHNR and FQNEAQ (reference sequence). The CDR3 extends over 17 amino acids. This CDR3 reads CSSSSTERQGRGEKLFF. The CDR3 DNA reads as TGTTCCAGCAGCTCAACCGAGCGACAGGGGAGGGGTGAAAAACTGTTTTTT. The entire variable domain, with the rest obtained from reference TRBV7-9 and TRBJ1-4, is as follows: DTGVSQNPRHKITKRGQNVTFRCDPISEHNRLYWYRQTLGQGPEFLTYFQNEAQLEKSRLLSDRFSAERPKGSFSTLEIQRTEQGDSAMYLCSSSSTERQGRGEKLFFGSGTQLSVL.

The chain employs TRBV18 and TRBJ1-2; D gene unclear. The CDR3 has 15 amino acids. The germline V and J ends were trimmed by 3 bases and 2 bases, with 13 bases remaining between them. Germline values: CDR1 KGHSH, CDR2 LQKENI. The CDR3 nucleotides are TGTGCCAGCTCACCGCCTGTGGCAGTGAACTATGGCTACACCTTC. Amino acid sequence: CASSPPVAVNYGYTF.

This clone was seen just once. The chain uses TRBV6-6 and TRBJ1-2, with a tentative D call TRBD1 (6 bases). Looked up from germline, CDR1 is MNHNY and CDR2 is SVGAGI (reference sequence). The CDR3 contains 15 residues. Trimming took off 5 bases at V and 6 bases at J, with 19 bases between the two ends. The CDR3 region has the DNA TGTGCCAGCAGTACCTTTCAGGGAGGGGGGGATGGCTACACCTTC. This encodes CASSTFQGGGDGYTF.

Here the CDR3 DNA reads TGTGCCAGCAGCTTAGCAACGAAAACCGGGACAGGGGAAAGGAATGAGCAGTTCTTC. Its translation is CASSLATKTGTGERNEQFF. The V gene is TRBV7-8, the J gene TRBJ2-1, with 10 bases aligning to TRBD1. This CDR3 region has 19 residues. V was pared by 0 bases and J by 7 bases, with 15 bases of the junction left unmatched. Per germline, CDR1 SGHVS and CDR2 FQNEAQ.

The sample holds one count of this clone. The V gene is TRBV4-1, the J gene TRBJ1-5, with D unclear. In germline, CDR1 is MGHRA, CDR2 YSYEKL. The germline V and J ends were trimmed by 2 bases and 5 bases, with 10 bases remaining between them. This CDR3 region has 14 residues. The DNA of the CDR3 is TGCGCCAGCAGCCAAACCCAGGAACATCAGCCCCAGCATTTT. Protein: CASSQTQEHQPQHF.

The chain recombines TRBV7-9 with TRBJ1-1; a possible D gene is TRBD1 (6 bases). V lost 0 bases and J 6 bases, leaving 14 bases between the germline ends. The CDR3 is 15 amino acids. Germline CDR1 and CDR2: SEHNR and FQNEAQ (reference sequence). CDR3 in DNA: TGTGCCAGCAGCTTAGCCCTCATACAGGGATCTGAAGCTTTCTTT. Protein product: CASSLALIQGSEAFF.

This chain joins TRBV6-1 and TRBJ2-1, with 10 bases aligning to TRBD1. Germline-derived CDR1 and CDR2 are MNHNS and SASEGT. The CDR3 covers 14 residues. V gave up 7 bases and J gave up 8 bases; unmatched junction bases: 8. CDR3: CASTKRTGGDEQFF. The CDR3 nucleotides read TGTGCCAGCACCAAAAGGACAGGGGGAGATGAGCAGTTCTTC.

The V and J genes are TRBV19 and TRBJ2-7; D perhaps matches TRBD1 (6 bases). Germline CDR1 reads LNHDA; CDR2 reads SQIVND (reference sequence). The CDR3 length is 13 residues. Trimming cost V 5 bases and J 5 bases, with 13 bases left between them. CDR3 region: CASSPGDIHEQYF. The CDR3 nucleotides are TGTGCCAGTAGTCCAGGGGACATTCACGAGCAGTACTTC. The full variable domain, rest sourced from reference TRBV19 and TRBJ2-7, is DGGITQSPKYLFRKEGQNVTLSCEQNLNHDAMYWYRQDPGQGLRLIYYSQIVNDFQKGDIAEGYSVSREKKESFPLTVTSAQKNPTAFYLCASSPGDIHEQYFGPGTRLTVT.

Comments on this clone: Sequence at one end of the junction differs from germline and may be a read error. The chain links TRBV6-5 to TRBJ1-1; possibly TRBD1 for D (5 bases). Germline assignment: CDR1 MNHEY and CDR2 SVGAGI. This CDR3 has 14 residues. The CDR3 DNA sequence: TGTGCCAACAGTTATGGGGGGGAGGACACTGAAGCTTTCTTT. Translation gives CANSYGGEDTEAFF.

The genes are TRBV5-5 and TRBJ2-4, with D perhaps matching TRBD2 (5 bases). This CDR3 contains 13 residues. The germline V and J ends were trimmed by 4 bases and 7 bases, with 12 bases remaining between them. Germline assignment: CDR1 SGHKS and CDR2 YYEKEE (reference sequence). The CDR3 DNA reads TGTGCCAGCAGCCCCACTAGGATGAACATTCAGTACTTC. Protein: CASSPTRMNIQYF.

The rearrangement links TRBV7-9 to TRBJ2-3, with 9 nucleotides matching TRBD1. Trimming cost V 4 bases and J 6 bases; bases outside gene matches: 8. The CDR3 loop spans 15 amino acids. Looked up from germline, CDR1 is SEHNR and CDR2 is FQNEAQ (reference sequence). The CDR3 DNA reads TGTGCCAGCAGCTATAGAGACAGGGGGGTTGATACGCAGTATTTT. It encodes CASSYRDRGVDTQYF.

The CDR3 here is CASSPLPGQTNEKLFF. For the CDR3, the DNA is TGCGCCAGCAGCCCACTTCCGGGACAGACTAATGAAAAACTGTTTTTT. The rearrangement uses TRBV5-1 and TRBJ1-4; 7 bases match TRBD1. The V gene's germline CDR1 is SGHRS and CDR2 YFSETQ. CDR3 size: 16 residues. J lost 2 bases, V lost 4 bases, and 8 bases had no gene match.

This clone was counted once. This rearrangement joins TRBV5-1 to TRBJ1-2, with 9 bases matching TRBD1. The V and J ends lost 0 bases and 6 bases, in that order; junction bases with no gene match: 9. The CDR3 is 16 amino acids. The V gene's germline CDR1 is SGHRS and CDR2 YFSETQ. The CDR3 bases are TGCGCCAGCAGCTTGGCGTCGCTGGACAGGGGCGATGGCTACACCTTC. Translating it yields CASSLASLDRGDGYTF.

This sequence joins TRBV6-1 and TRBJ2-5; 11 nucleotides match TRBD1. The CDR3 is 16 residues long. V dropped 4 bases and J dropped 4; count of bases not matched to a gene: 8. Germline CDR1 reads MNHNS; CDR2 reads SASEGT. The CDR3 here is CASSGLGTGGRETQYF. DNA for the CDR3: TGTGCCAGCAGTGGCCTCGGGACAGGGGGTCGAGAGACCCAGTACTTC.

The chain is built from TRBV10-3 and TRBJ1-1, with a possible D match to TRBD1 (5 bases). CDR1 is ENHRY and CDR2 is SYGVKD in the germline V gene. V lost 6 bases and J 1 base, leaving 12 bases between the germline ends. This CDR3 has 14 residues. In nucleotides, the CDR3 is TGTGCCATCAGGGAAGGGGAAAGGAACACTGAAGCTTTCTTT. It codes for CAIREGERNTEAFF.

The chain couples TRBV2 to TRBJ2-5, with 9 bases identical to TRBD2. The CDR3 is 13 residues long. V was clipped by 7 bases and J by 4 bases; unmatched bases: 4. Germline-derived CDR1 and CDR2 are SNHLY and FYNNEI. This chain's CDR3 is CASKAGGAETQYF. In DNA form, the CDR3 reads TGTGCCAGCAAGGCGGGGGGGGCAGAGACCCAGTACTTC.

This chain uses TRBV4-1 with TRBJ1-1, with a tentative D call TRBD1 (5 bases). The CDR3 runs to 16 residues. Germline V gives CDR1 MGHRA, CDR2 YSYEKL. The V end lost 0 bases, the J end lost 0 bases, and 11 bases lay between the germline ends. The CDR3 sequence is CASSQDIRQLNTEAFF. CDR3 coding DNA: TGCGCCAGCAGCCAAGATATTCGACAGCTGAACACTGAAGCTTTCTTT.

Comments on this clone: The junction departs from the called germline gene at one end, perhaps through a read error. This chain uses TRBV7-9 with TRBJ1-1; the match to TRBD1 covers 7 bases. The CDR3 spans 15 residues. Germline V gene sequence: CDR1 SEHNR, CDR2 FQNEAQ (reference sequence). CDR3 DNA: TGTTCCAGCAGCACATCGACAGGGATTATCGATGAAGCTTTCTTT. Translation: CSSSTSTGIIDEAFF.